This record covers a single T cell receptor beta chain. Its target is not known. This entry belongs to a study of cytomegalovirus exposure and HLA in healthy donors. Study at large: Most genotyped donors, 75% to 85% of about 430, had Caucasian-associated genetic ancestry. Study-level results: In vitro checks showed that a few CMV-associated chains really do target CMV antigens.

PCR was performed using 60 Vbeta and 13 Jbeta primers. Produced via immunoSEQ multiplex PCR; TCRdb's table is partial and in-frame only. The sample lists 99,000 or so clones; more than 9.5% were seen once. V was trimmed by 1 base and J by 1 base, leaving 8 bases between them. CDR1 is KGHSH and CDR2 is LQKENI in the germline V gene. This CDR3 comprises 14 residues. This rearrangement joins TRBV18 to TRBJ2-7; a weak D match, TRBD1 (5 bases). Sequenced: PBMCs. The TCR comes from a man aged 35 to 55 in good health and CMV-seropositive. CDR3 loop: CASSPRPGSYEQYF. CDR3 nucleotide sequence: TGTGCCAGCTCACCACGACCAGGGTCCTACGAGCAGTACTTC.